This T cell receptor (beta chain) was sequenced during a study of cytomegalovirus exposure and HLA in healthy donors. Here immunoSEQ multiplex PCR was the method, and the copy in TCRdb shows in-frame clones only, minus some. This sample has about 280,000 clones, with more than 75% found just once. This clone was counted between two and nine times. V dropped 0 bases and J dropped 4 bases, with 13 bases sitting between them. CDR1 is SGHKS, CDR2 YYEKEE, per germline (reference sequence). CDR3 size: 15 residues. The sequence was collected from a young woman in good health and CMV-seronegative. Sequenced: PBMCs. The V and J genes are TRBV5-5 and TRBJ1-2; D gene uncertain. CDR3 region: CASSLDQLRGYGYTF. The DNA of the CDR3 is TGTGCCAGCAGCTTGGACCAGCTTCGGGGCTATGGCTACACCTTC.